The 26 T cell receptor beta chains listed next were all sequenced from one sample in a study of blood T cell repertoires in COVID-19 (TCRdb year 2020). The library was made by the immunoSEQ multiplex PCR assay. TCRdb carries this immuneACCESS record with in-frame sequences only. Its versions omit some clonotypes, under half of them owing to an unresolved V gene in the studies checked, with the rest unexplained. The sample has roughly 97,000 clones on record, about 88% of them singletons. Roughly 5% of the sample lies in the top ten. The sequenced material came from peripheral blood. The receptor set was obtained from a human donor in a cohort sampled during active COVID-19.

The chain couples TRBV5-1 to TRBJ1-2; D is perhaps TRBD1 (6 bases). Looked up from germline, CDR1 is SGHRS and CDR2 is YFSETQ. The CDR3 has 13 amino acids. V gave up 4 bases and J gave up 5 bases, with 12 bases separating them. As DNA, the CDR3 is TGCGCCAGCAGCGGCACAGGGTTGTATGGCTACACCTTC. This codes for CASSGTGLYGYTF.

The chain is built from TRBV5-1 and TRBJ2-7, with no clear D. Germline values: CDR1 SGHRS, CDR2 YFSETQ. The V gene lost 0 bases and the J gene lost 3 bases, with 10 bases spanning the gap. The CDR3 is 14 residues long. The CDR3 reads CASSLVGRYYEQYF. The CDR3 coding sequence is TGCGCCAGCAGCTTGGTAGGCAGGTACTACGAGCAGTACTTC.

J is TRBJ1-1 and V is TRBV9; unclear D gene. CDR1 SGDLS and CDR2 YYNGEE come from the germline V gene. The CDR3 is 13 amino acids. Trimming took off 0 bases at V and 3 bases at J, with 6 bases between the two ends. This CDR3 is CASSVELDTEAFF. The CDR3 DNA reads TGTGCCAGCAGCGTAGAGCTAGACACTGAAGCTTTCTTT.

The chain combines TRBV12-3 or TRBV12-4 with TRBJ2-5, with D perhaps matching TRBD2 (5 bases). CDR3 length: 13 residues. Trimming cost V 3 bases and J 2 bases, with 7 bases left between them. The CDR3 sequence: CASSFQRQETQYF. DNA for the CDR3: TGTGCCAGCAGTTTTCAGCGGCAAGAGACCCAGTACTTC.

This clone has a handful of counts. This sequence joins TRBV6-5 and TRBJ2-7; D perhaps matches TRBD1 (10 bases). In germline, CDR1 is MNHEY, CDR2 SVGAGI. CDR3 size: 14 residues. Deletions cut 6 bases from V and 5 bases from J, with 17 bases between. The CDR3 sequence is CASRPSGTGDEQYF. DNA for the CDR3: TGTGCCAGCAGGCCTAGCGGGACAGGGGACGAGCAGTACTTC.

The chain recombines TRBV28 with TRBJ1-2; D unresolved. This CDR3 is 12 amino acids long. V shed 4 bases and J shed 4 bases, with 7 bases lying between them. The germline V gene encodes CDR1 MDHEN and CDR2 SYDVKM. This CDR3 is CASSSDTYGYTF. The DNA for the CDR3 is TGTGCCAGCAGTTCAGACACCTATGGCTACACCTTC.

DNA for the CDR3: TGTGCCAGCAGCCGTCGACTAGCGGGCACAGATACGCAGTATTTT. Its protein product is CASSRRLAGTDTQYF. The chain is built from TRBV5-8 and TRBJ2-3, with 9 bases lining up with TRBD2. Germline loops: CDR1 SGHTS, CDR2 YDEGEE. With V trimmed by 4 bases and J by 1 base, 4 bases remained unmatched. The CDR3 runs 15 residues.

The rearrangement links TRBV27 to TRBJ1-1; D might be TRBD1 (6 bases). The germline gives CDR1 MNHEY, CDR2 SMNVEV (reference sequence). The length of the CDR3 is 13 residues. The ends were cut back, 4 bases at V and 4 bases at J, with 10 bases in the middle. Here the CDR3 DNA reads TGTGCCAGCAGTTATACAGGGAGCACTGAAGCTTTCTTT. Its protein is CASSYTGSTEAFF.

This clone has a handful of counts. The chain links TRBV5-1 to TRBJ2-1, with 11 bases fitting TRBD2. The J segment lost 7 bases and the V segment lost 1 base, leaving 4 bases of the junction unmatched. The CDR3 loop spans 15 amino acids. Germline CDR1 SGHRS, CDR2 YFSETQ. CDR3 bases: TGCGCCAGCAGCTTGTTGGGACTAGCGGAGAATGAGCAGTTCTTC. This encodes CASSLLGLAENEQFF.

The rearrangement joins TRBV12-3 or TRBV12-4 to TRBJ2-7, with 7 positions matching TRBD1. The CDR3 has 12 residues. The J segment lost 6 bases and the V segment lost 6 bases, leaving 5 bases of the junction unmatched. The CDR3 loop is CASSQTGREQYF. The CDR3 region has the DNA TGTGCCAGCAGCCAGACAGGGCGCGAGCAGTACTTC.

The rearrangement links TRBV6-2 or TRBV6-3 to TRBJ1-6; D is ambiguous. The germline gives CDR1 MNHEY, CDR2 SVGEGT. Trimming shortened V by 2 bases and J by 7 bases, and 3 bases separated the two germline ends. The CDR3 is made up of 12 amino acids. CDR3 in amino acids: CASSYENSPLHF. The DNA for the CDR3 is TGTGCCAGCAGTTACGAGAATTCACCCCTCCACTTT.

The chain has TRBV19 and TRBJ2-1, with 9 bases aligning to TRBD2. The CDR3 totals 14 residues. The J segment lost 13 bases and the V segment lost 10 bases, leaving 17 bases of the junction unmatched. Germline V gives CDR1 LNHDA, CDR2 SQIVND (reference sequence). The CDR3 loop reads CATARASGVPQQFF. The CDR3 DNA follows: TGTGCCACAGCCCGGGCTAGCGGGGTCCCCCAACAGTTCTTC.

The chain recombines TRBV13 with TRBJ1-6; perhaps TRBD1 as D (6 bases). Per the germline V gene, CDR1 is PRHDT and CDR2 is FYEKMQ (reference sequence). V lost 2 bases, J lost 8 bases, and 7 bases lay in between. This CDR3 has 13 amino acids. The CDR3 region is CASSLNRDSPLHF. The CDR3 region has the DNA TGTGCCAGCAGCTTAAACAGGGATTCACCCCTCCACTTT. Together with reference TRBV13 and TRBJ1-6, the CDR3 gives the full variable domain: AAGVIQSPRHLIKEKRETATLKCYPIPRHDTVYWYQQGPGQDPQFLISFYEKMQSDKGSIPDRFSAQQFSDYHSELNMSSLELGDSALYFCASSLNRDSPLHFGNGTRLTVT.

The chain recombines TRBV6-5 with TRBJ1-4; the D gene is possibly TRBD1 (5 bases). The V and J ends lost 5 bases and 8 bases respectively, with 9 bases between them. Germline V gene lookup returns CDR1 MNHEY and CDR2 SVGAGI. The CDR3 is made up of 12 amino acids. The CDR3 spells CASSSRQEKLFF. The CDR3 nucleotides are TGTGCCAGCAGTAGTAGACAGGAAAAACTGTTTTTT.

The chain has TRBV4-2 and TRBJ2-1; no firm D call. CDR3 length equals 12 residues. Germline-derived CDR1 and CDR2 are LGHNA and YNFKEQ. Trimming shortened V by 0 bases and J by 9 bases, and 6 bases separated the two germline ends. The CDR3 reads CASSQDRSEQFF. DNA of the CDR3: TGTGCCAGCAGCCAAGATCGGAGTGAGCAGTTCTTC.

The V call is TRBV28, the J call TRBJ1-2, with unresolved D. Trimming cost V 8 bases and J 2 bases, with 9 bases left between them. The CDR3 loop spans 12 amino acids. The germline V gene has CDR1 MDHEN and CDR2 SYDVKM. The CDR3 bases are TGTGCCAGCGTAGCATGGAACTATGGCTACACCTTC. Amino acid sequence: CASVAWNYGYTF.

The chain recombines TRBV7-8 with TRBJ1-3; the D gene is possibly TRBD1 (6 bases). Per the germline V gene, CDR1 is SGHVS and CDR2 is FQNEAQ. The CDR3 is 15 residues long. Deletions cut 5 bases from V and 0 bases from J, with 11 bases between. CDR3 residues: CASSPGQSSGNTIYF. The CDR3 DNA follows: TGTGCCAGCAGCCCAGGACAGAGCTCTGGAAACACCATATATTTT.

The rearrangement uses TRBV4-2 and TRBJ2-1, with D possibly TRBD1 on 6 matching bases. V lost 4 bases to trimming and J lost 5 bases, with 12 bases between them. The CDR3 covers 14 residues. Looked up from germline, CDR1 is LGHNA and CDR2 is YNFKEQ. CDR3 amino acids: CASSPGQMNNEQFF. The CDR3 DNA sequence: TGTGCCAGCAGCCCGGGACAAATGAACAATGAGCAGTTCTTC.

This clone was picked up one time. This sequence joins TRBV7-9 and TRBJ1-3; TRBD1 aligns across 8 bases. Germline values: CDR1 SEHNR, CDR2 FQNEAQ (reference sequence). Trimming at V came to 1 base and at J to 6 bases, leaving 8 bases not matched to a gene. This CDR3 is built from 16 residues. The CDR3 region has the DNA TGTGCCAGCAGCTTAGTCGTCATGGACAGGGTAAACACCATATATTTT. Translating it yields CASSLVVMDRVNTIYF.

This clone was seen once. The rearrangement joins TRBV4-2 to TRBJ2-1; 9 positions agree with TRBD2. Trimming took 6 bases from V and 7 from J; bases not matched to a gene: 10. Germline CDR1 reads LGHNA; CDR2 reads YNFKEQ. The CDR3 runs to 15 residues. As DNA, the CDR3 is TGTGCCAGCAGTCATAGCGGGAGCGACGCGAATGAGCAGTTCTTC. Its translation: CASSHSGSDANEQFF.

The rearrangement links TRBV6-1 to TRBJ1-5; D is undetermined. The V and J ends lost 2 bases and 7 bases respectively, with 12 bases between them. Per germline, CDR1 MNHNS and CDR2 SASEGT. The CDR3 has 14 residues. Here the CDR3 reads CASSEPIAGQPQHF. The CDR3 nucleotides read TGTGCCAGCAGTGAACCGATAGCGGGGCAGCCCCAGCATTTT.

J is TRBJ1-1 and V is TRBV10-3; D is undetermined. The CDR3 is made up of 13 amino acids. Deletions cut 8 bases from V and 0 bases from J, with 10 bases between. Germline values: CDR1 ENHRY, CDR2 SYGVKD. Written as DNA, the CDR3 is TGTGCCATCCGCGACACTGTGAACACTGAAGCTTTCTTT. This sequence encodes CAIRDTVNTEAFF.

The gene calls are TRBV5-1 and TRBJ2-7, with a tentative D call TRBD2 (5 bases). The ends were cut back, 4 bases at V and 2 bases at J, with 10 bases in the middle. The CDR3 totals 13 residues. Germline CDR1 SGHRS, CDR2 YFSETQ. The CDR3: CASSDGLTYEQYF. As DNA, the CDR3 is TGCGCCAGCAGCGACGGACTTACCTACGAGCAGTACTTC. Full variable domain (rest looked up from reference TRBV5-1 and TRBJ2-7): KAGVTQTPRYLIKTRGQQVTLSCSPISGHRSVSWYQQTPGQGLQFLFEYFSETQRNKGNFPGRFSGRQFSNSRSEMNVSTLELGDSALYLCASSDGLTYEQYFGPGTRLTVT.

With respect to this clone: The same CDR3 is also encoded by other DNA sequences in this sample. The rearrangement links TRBV9 to TRBJ1-1; D call uncertain. In germline, CDR1 is SGDLS, CDR2 YYNGEE. The CDR3 is 14 amino acids. Deletions cut 0 bases from V and 6 bases from J, with 12 bases between. DNA for the CDR3: TGTGCCAGCAGCGTAGATTGGAGAGGTGCTGAAGCTTTCTTT. It encodes CASSVDWRGAEAFF.

The chain carries TRBV14 and TRBJ2-1; TRBD2 matches 8 bases. The V and J ends lost 6 bases and 1 base, in that order; junction bases with no gene match: 8. Germline V gene data show CDR1 as SGHDN and CDR2 as FVKESK. This CDR3 has 16 residues. CDR3 coding DNA: TGTGCCAGCAGTTTTGGGCGGGGGGTGTCCTACAATGAGCAGTTCTTC. This gives the protein CASSFGRGVSYNEQFF.

CDR3 DNA sequence: TGCGCCAGCAGCCAAGATCCGGGATACACAGATACGCAGTATTTT. As protein: CASSQDPGYTDTQYF. The V call is TRBV4-1, the J call TRBJ2-3, with a weak D call TRBD2 (5 bases). CDR1 is MGHRA and CDR2 is YSYEKL in the germline V gene. V gave up 0 bases and J gave up 2 bases, with 9 bases separating them. This CDR3 region has 15 residues.